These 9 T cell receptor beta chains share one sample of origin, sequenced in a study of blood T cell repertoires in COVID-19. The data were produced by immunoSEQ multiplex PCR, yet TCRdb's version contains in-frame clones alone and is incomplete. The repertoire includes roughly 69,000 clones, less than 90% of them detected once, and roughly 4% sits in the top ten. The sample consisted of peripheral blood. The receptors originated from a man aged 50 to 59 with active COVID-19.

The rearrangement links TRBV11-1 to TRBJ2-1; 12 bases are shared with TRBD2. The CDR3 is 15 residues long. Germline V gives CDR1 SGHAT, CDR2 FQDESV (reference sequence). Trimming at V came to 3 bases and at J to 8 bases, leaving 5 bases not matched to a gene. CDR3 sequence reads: CASSFRLAGGHEQFF. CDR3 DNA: TGTGCCAGCAGCTTTCGTCTAGCGGGGGGGCATGAGCAGTTCTTC.

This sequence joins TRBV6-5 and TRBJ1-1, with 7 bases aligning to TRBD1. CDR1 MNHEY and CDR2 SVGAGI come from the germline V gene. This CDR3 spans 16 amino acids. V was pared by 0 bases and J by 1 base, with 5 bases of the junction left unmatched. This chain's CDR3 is CASSYSPQGTNTEAFF. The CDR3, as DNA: TGTGCCAGCAGTTACTCGCCACAGGGGACGAACACTGAAGCTTTCTTT.

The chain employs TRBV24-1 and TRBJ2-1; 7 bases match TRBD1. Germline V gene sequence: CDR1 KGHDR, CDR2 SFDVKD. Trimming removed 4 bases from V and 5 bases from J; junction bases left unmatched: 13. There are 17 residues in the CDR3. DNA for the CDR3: TGTGCCACCAGTGAGTCGGGACAGCCACCAATCGACAATGAGCAGTTCTTC. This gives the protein CATSESGQPPIDNEQFF.

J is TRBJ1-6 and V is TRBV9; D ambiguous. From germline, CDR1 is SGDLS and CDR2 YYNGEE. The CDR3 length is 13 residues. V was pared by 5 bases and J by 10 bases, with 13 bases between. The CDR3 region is CASSQSPGSPLHF. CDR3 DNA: TGTGCCAGCAGTCAATCGCCAGGATCACCCCTCCACTTT.

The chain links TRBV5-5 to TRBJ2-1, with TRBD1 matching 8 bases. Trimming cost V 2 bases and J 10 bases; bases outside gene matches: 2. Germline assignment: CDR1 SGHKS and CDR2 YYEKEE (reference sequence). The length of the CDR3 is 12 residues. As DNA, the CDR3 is TGTGCCAGCAGCTTCCGGGACAGGGAGCAGTTCTTC. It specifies CASSFRDREQFF.

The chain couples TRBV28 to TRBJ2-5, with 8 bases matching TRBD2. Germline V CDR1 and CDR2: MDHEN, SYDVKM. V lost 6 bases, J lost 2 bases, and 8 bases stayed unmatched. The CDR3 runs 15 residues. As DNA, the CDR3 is TGTGCCAGCAGAAATTCCGGGACTAGACAAGAGACCCAGTACTTC. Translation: CASRNSGTRQETQYF.

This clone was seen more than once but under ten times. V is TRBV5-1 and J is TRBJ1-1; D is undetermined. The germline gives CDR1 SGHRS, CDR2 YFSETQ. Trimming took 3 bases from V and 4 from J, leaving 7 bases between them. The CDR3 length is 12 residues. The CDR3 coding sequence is TGCGCCAGCAGCTACGGCGGCACTGAAGCTTTCTTT. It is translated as CASSYGGTEAFF.

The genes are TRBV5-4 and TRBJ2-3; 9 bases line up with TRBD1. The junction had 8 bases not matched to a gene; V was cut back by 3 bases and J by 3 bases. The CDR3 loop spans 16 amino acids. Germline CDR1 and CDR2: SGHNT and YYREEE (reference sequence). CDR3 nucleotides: TGTGCCAGCAGCTGGAAAACAGGGGGCAGAACAGATACGCAGTATTTT. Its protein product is CASSWKTGGRTDTQYF.

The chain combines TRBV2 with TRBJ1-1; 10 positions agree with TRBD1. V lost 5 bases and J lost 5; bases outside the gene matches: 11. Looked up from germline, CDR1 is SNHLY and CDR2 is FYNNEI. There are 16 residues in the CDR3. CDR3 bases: TGTGCCAGCAGTTTACCGGGACAGGGGTTAAAAACTGAAGCTTTCTTT. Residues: CASSLPGQGLKTEAFF. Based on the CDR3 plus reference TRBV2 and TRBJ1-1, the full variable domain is EPEVTQTPSHQVTQMGQEVILRCVPISNHLYFYWYRQILGQKVEFLVSFYNNEISEKSEIFDDQFSVERPDGSNFTLKIRSTKLEDSAMYFCASSLPGQGLKTEAFFGQGTRLTVV.